The present T cell receptor beta chain was sequenced within a study of cytomegalovirus exposure and HLA in healthy donors. The primer mix had 60 Vbeta and 13 Jbeta primers. Sequencing used immunoSEQ multiplex PCR; TCRdb keeps in-frame clones, though not all of them. The sample consists of over 150,000 clones, around 76% of them appearing once. The CDR3 is 15 residues long. V was cut by 1 base and J by 0 bases, with 10 bases left in between. Germline-derived CDR1 and CDR2 are SGHTA and FQGNSA. Notes on this clone: Its antigen is undetermined.

Study-level findings and limits: In an earlier analysis, most TCR beta V segments were productive about 87% or about 30% of the time. As was reported, the HLA-A and HLA-B alleles of most subjects were accurately predicted from TCR beta sequences.

The sequence derives from a girl aged 5-17 years in good health and CMV-seropositive. Material: PBMCs. The chain couples TRBV7-2 to TRBJ2-7; D is possibly TRBD2 (5 bases). CDR3 protein: CASSLGGQVSYEQYF. In DNA, the CDR3 is TGTGCCAGCAGCTTAGGCGGGCAGGTCTCCTACGAGCAGTACTTC.